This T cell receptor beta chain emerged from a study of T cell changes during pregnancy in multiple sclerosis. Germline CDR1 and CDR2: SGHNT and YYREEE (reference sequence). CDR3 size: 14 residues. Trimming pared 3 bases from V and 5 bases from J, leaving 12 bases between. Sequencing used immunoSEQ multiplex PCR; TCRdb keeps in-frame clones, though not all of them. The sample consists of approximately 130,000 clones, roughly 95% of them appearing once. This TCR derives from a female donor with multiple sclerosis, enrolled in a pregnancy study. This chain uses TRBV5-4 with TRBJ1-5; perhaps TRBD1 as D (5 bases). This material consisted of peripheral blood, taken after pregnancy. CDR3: CASSSGPGDQPQHF. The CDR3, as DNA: TGTGCCAGCAGCTCGGGCCCGGGGGATCAGCCCCAGCATTTT.